The T cell receptor (beta chain) under discussion was sequenced for a study of cytomegalovirus exposure and HLA in healthy donors. The donors were in the roughly 110-subject validation cohort; that cohort was separate from the roughly 700-subject first cohort. Study-wide results and caveats: High specificity and sensitivity for cytomegalovirus status were reported for the classifier. Some TCR beta chains (more than 150 of them) were listed as cytomegalovirus-associated.

Germline CDR1 is LGHNA and CDR2 is YNFKEQ. The CDR3 extends over 17 amino acids. V was trimmed by 0 bases and J by 3 bases, leaving 17 bases between them. The method was immunoSEQ multiplex PCR; TCRdb's version includes in-frame clones alone and lacks a portion of them. The sample holds tens of thousands of clones, 94% seen once. Comment on this clone: Its antigen is as yet unknown.

The chain employs TRBV4-2 and TRBJ1-2; the D is unclear. The clonotype originates from a woman under 30 in good health and CMV-seropositive. The specimen was PBMCs. The chain's CDR3 is CASSQDPSRRSDYGYTF. CDR3 bases: TGTGCCAGCAGCCAAGACCCCTCACGGCGAAGCGACTATGGCTACACCTTC.